The rows below give T cell receptor beta chains drawn from one sample of a study of OX40 agonist ivuxolimab in advanced cancers. TCRdb keeps only in-frame clones here, not all; method: immunoSEQ multiplex PCR. There are approximately 84,000 clones in the sample; around 85% occur only once, and roughly 2% lies in the top ten. Sequencing was performed on CD4+ or CD8+ T cells sorted from blood, taken in a trial of the OX40 agonist ivuxolimab. The receptors were sampled from an adult with an advanced solid tumor such as melanoma, head and neck, liver or kidney cancer. CDR3s leave out the opening cysteine and the closing phenylalanine or tryptophan.

TRBV7-6 ASSLYRGKNIQY
TRBV19 ASSTPGETQY
TRBV2 ASGERGGADTQY
TRBV5-4 ASSLEPSTYEQY
TRBV28 ASGRWAPYEQY
TRBV6-5 ASGQGDEQY
TRBV19 ASSVQGRNTEAF
TRBV28 ASSLDRENKF
TRBV10-3 ATTPSPGTSVQY
TRBV10-3 AISRLDAGGYNNEQF
TRBV27 ASRKVRDRGRNEQF
TRBV10-3 AIEARLHGVNYGYT
TRBV5-5 ASRPSGLDGYT
TRBV10-3 AISESGFTVGELAEAF
TRBV7-9 AGAGGYSTDTQY
TRBV9 ASSVAAGVQETQY
TRBV9 ASSPGQGALGYT
TRBV27 ASSSIRNTEAF
TRBV18 ASSLILSEQY
TRBV19 ASSMMGGLETQY
TRBV5-1 ASSFGGIGEQY
TRBV5-4 ASSLVAQGFGYT
TRBV7-3 ASSLSGTSEDTQY
TRBV28 ASSLSSWAPSTDTQY
TRBV29-1 SVSGSGANVLT
TRBV5-1 ASSYTWEREDYEQY
TRBV19 ASSIGVAGGLGYEQF
TRBV19 ASRVGRGYSNQPQH
TRBV5-1 ASSARGVTDTQY